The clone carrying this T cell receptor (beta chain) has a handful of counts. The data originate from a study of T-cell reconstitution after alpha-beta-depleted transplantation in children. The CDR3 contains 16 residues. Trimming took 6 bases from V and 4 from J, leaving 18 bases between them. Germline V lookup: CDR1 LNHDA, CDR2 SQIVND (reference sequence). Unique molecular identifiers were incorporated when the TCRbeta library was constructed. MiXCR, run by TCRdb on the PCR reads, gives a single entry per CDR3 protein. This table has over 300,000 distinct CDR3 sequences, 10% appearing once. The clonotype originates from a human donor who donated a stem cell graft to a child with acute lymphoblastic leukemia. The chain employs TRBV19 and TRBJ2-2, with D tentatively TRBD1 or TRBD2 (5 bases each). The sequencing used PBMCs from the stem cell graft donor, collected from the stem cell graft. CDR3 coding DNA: TGTGCCAGTAGCCCAAGAGGGGCCGCGAGCACCGGGGAGCTGTTTTTT. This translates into CASSPRGAASTGELFF. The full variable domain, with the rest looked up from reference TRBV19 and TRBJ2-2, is DGGITQSPKYLFRKEGQNVTLSCEQNLNHDAMYWYRQDPGQGLRLIYYSQIVNDFQKGDIAEGYSVSREKKESFPLTVTSAQKNPTAFYLCASSPRGAASTGELFFGEGSRLTVL.